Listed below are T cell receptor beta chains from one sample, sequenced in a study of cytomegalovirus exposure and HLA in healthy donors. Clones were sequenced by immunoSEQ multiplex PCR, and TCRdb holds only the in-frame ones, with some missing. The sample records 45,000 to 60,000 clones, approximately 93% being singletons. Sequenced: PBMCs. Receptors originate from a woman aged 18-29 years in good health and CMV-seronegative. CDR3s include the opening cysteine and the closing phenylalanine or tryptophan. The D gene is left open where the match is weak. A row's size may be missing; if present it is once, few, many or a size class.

cdr3_aa: CASSLGRLGNTIYF; cdr3_nt: TGTGCCAGCAGCTTGGGGAGGCTTGGAAACACCATATATTTT; clone_size: -; j_call: TRBJ1-3; d_call: -; v_call: TRBV5-6
cdr3_aa: CASSLLQGELNTGELFF; cdr3_nt: TGTGCCAGCAGCCTCCTACAGGGTGAATTGAACACCGGGGAGCTGTTTTTT; clone_size: -; j_call: TRBJ2-2; d_call: -; v_call: TRBV13
cdr3_aa: CASRSGSSPLHF; cdr3_nt: TGTGCCAGCAGATCGGGTAGTTCACCCCTCCACTTT; clone_size: -; j_call: TRBJ1-6; d_call: -; v_call: TRBV6-1
cdr3_aa: CASSQDSQGDGNQPQHF; cdr3_nt: TGCGCCAGCAGCCAAGATAGTCAGGGTGACGGCAATCAGCCCCAGCATTTT; clone_size: -; j_call: TRBJ1-5; d_call: -; v_call: TRBV4-3
cdr3_aa: CASRARQGVDIQYF; cdr3_nt: TGTGCCAGCAGAGCCCGACAGGGGGTGGACATTCAGTACTTC; clone_size: -; j_call: TRBJ2-4; d_call: TRBD1; v_call: TRBV6-1
cdr3_aa: CASKQSTGTDTQYF; cdr3_nt: TGCGCCAGCAAACAATCCACAGGGACCGATACGCAGTATTTT; clone_size: once; j_call: TRBJ2-3; d_call: -; v_call: TRBV5-1
cdr3_aa: CASSLEGTYTDTQYF; cdr3_nt: TGTGCCAGCAGCTTAGAGGGGACATACACAGATACGCAGTATTTT; clone_size: -; j_call: TRBJ2-3; d_call: -; v_call: TRBV7-8
cdr3_aa: CASSPSGTHDEQFF; cdr3_nt: TGTGCCAGCAGCCCCTCCGGGACTCACGATGAGCAGTTCTTC; clone_size: -; j_call: TRBJ2-1; d_call: -; v_call: TRBV7-2
cdr3_aa: CATSRDFTAANYGYTF; cdr3_nt: TGTGCCACCAGCAGAGATTTCACCGCAGCTAACTATGGCTACACCTTC; clone_size: -; j_call: TRBJ1-2; d_call: -; v_call: TRBV15
cdr3_aa: CASSFSRASTDTQYF; cdr3_nt: TGTGCCAGCAGCTTTTCCAGGGCTAGCACAGATACGCAGTATTTT; clone_size: -; j_call: TRBJ2-3; d_call: -; v_call: TRBV5-4
cdr3_aa: CASEGQGGYTF; cdr3_nt: TGTGCCAGCGAAGGACAGGGAGGCTACACCTTC; clone_size: -; j_call: TRBJ1-2; d_call: TRBD1; v_call: TRBV6-1
cdr3_aa: CASSQDEGLVKEKLFF; cdr3_nt: TGTGCCAGCAGCCAAGATGAAGGACTAGTTAAGGAAAAACTGTTTTTT; clone_size: -; j_call: TRBJ1-4; d_call: -; v_call: TRBV14
cdr3_aa: CAWTSGQGDTGELFF; cdr3_nt: TGTGCCTGGACTTCCGGGCAGGGTGACACCGGGGAGCTGTTTTTT; clone_size: -; j_call: TRBJ2-2; d_call: -; v_call: TRBV30
cdr3_aa: CASSDRQGQETQYF; cdr3_nt: TGTGCCAGCAGTGATAGACAGGGCCAAGAGACCCAGTACTTC; clone_size: -; j_call: TRBJ2-5; d_call: TRBD1; v_call: TRBV6-5
cdr3_aa: CASSQDGAGLAAGELFF; cdr3_nt: TGCGCCAGCAGCCAAGATGGAGCAGGACTAGCCGCCGGGGAGCTGTTTTTT; clone_size: -; j_call: TRBJ2-2; d_call: TRBD2; v_call: TRBV4-3
cdr3_aa: CASSFLRREGTDTQYF; cdr3_nt: TGTGCCAGCAGTTTTTTAAGGCGGGAGGGCACAGATACGCAGTATTTT; clone_size: -; j_call: TRBJ2-3; d_call: TRBD2; v_call: TRBV25-1
cdr3_aa: CASSPSGRADTQYF; cdr3_nt: TGTGCCAGCAGCCCGAGCGGGAGGGCAGATACGCAGTATTTT; clone_size: -; j_call: TRBJ2-3; d_call: TRBD2; v_call: TRBV11-2
cdr3_aa: CASRRDRPRADTQYF; cdr3_nt: TGTGCCAGCAGAAGAGACAGGCCGCGCGCAGATACGCAGTATTTT; clone_size: -; j_call: TRBJ2-3; d_call: -; v_call: TRBV28
cdr3_aa: CSAETDRGWKAFF; cdr3_nt: TGCAGCGCAGAAACGGACAGGGGGTGGAAGGCTTTCTTT; clone_size: -; j_call: TRBJ1-1; d_call: TRBD1; v_call: TRBV29-1
cdr3_aa: CASSIWDRGGEAFF; cdr3_nt: TGTGCCAGCAGCATTTGGGACAGGGGGGGTGAAGCTTTCTTT; clone_size: -; j_call: TRBJ1-1; d_call: TRBD1; v_call: TRBV7-9
cdr3_aa: CASSLGRGIGELFF; cdr3_nt: TGTGCCAGCAGCTTGGGTCGGGGAATCGGGGAGCTGTTTTTT; clone_size: -; j_call: TRBJ2-2; d_call: -; v_call: TRBV5-6
cdr3_aa: CASSSTGQGVSETQYF; cdr3_nt: TGTGCCAGCAGCTCGACCGGACAGGGGGTATCGGAGACCCAGTACTTC; clone_size: -; j_call: TRBJ2-5; d_call: TRBD1; v_call: TRBV7-6
cdr3_aa: CASSLRCYTF; cdr3_nt: TGTGCCAGCAGTTTGAGGTGCTACACCTTC; clone_size: few; j_call: TRBJ1-2; d_call: -; v_call: TRBV28
cdr3_aa: CASSTYGTGANYGYTF; cdr3_nt: TGTGCCAGCAGCACTTATGGGACAGGGGCAAACTATGGCTACACCTTC; clone_size: -; j_call: TRBJ1-2; d_call: TRBD1; v_call: TRBV9
cdr3_aa: CASSKGTVWNKETQYF; cdr3_nt: TGTGCCAGCAGCAAAGGGACAGTATGGAATAAGGAGACCCAGTACTTC; clone_size: -; j_call: TRBJ2-5; d_call: -; v_call: TRBV21-1
cdr3_aa: CASSLGLPNEQFF; cdr3_nt: TGTGCCAGCAGCTTGGGACTTCCCAATGAGCAGTTCTTC; clone_size: -; j_call: TRBJ2-1; d_call: -; v_call: TRBV5-4
cdr3_aa: CAISEIHLAGANTGELFF; cdr3_nt: TGTGCCATCAGTGAGATCCACTTAGCGGGAGCGAACACCGGGGAGCTGTTTTTT; clone_size: -; j_call: TRBJ2-2; d_call: TRBD2; v_call: TRBV10-3
cdr3_aa: CASSLGQGDAETQYF; cdr3_nt: TGTGCCAGCAGTCTCGGGCAAGGGGATGCAGAGACCCAGTACTTC; clone_size: few; j_call: TRBJ2-5; d_call: -; v_call: TRBV5-4